This passage covers 16 T cell receptor beta chains from one sample sequenced in a study of Ad26.COV2.S vaccination and SARS-CoV-2 variants. Method: immunoSEQ multiplex PCR; TCRdb's copy keeps in-frame clones and lacks some. The sample includes about 350,000 clones, approximately 90% of them seen just once. Treatment of the sample: over 15 received Ad26.COV2.S at low or high dose, single or two shots; roughly five received placebo; per-sample allocation not given. After the first vaccine or placebo injection, samples were drawn on day 63. This material consisted of peripheral blood, taken in a trial of Ad26.COV2.S vaccine versus placebo. Receptors were obtained from a person aged 18-60 years who received the Ad26.COV2.S COVID-19 vaccine or a placebo.

This chain uses TRBV29-1 with TRBJ1-4; D not certain. The germline gives CDR1 SQVTM, CDR2 ANQGSEA. This CDR3 comprises 11 residues. Trimming took 7 bases from V and 5 from J, leaving 8 bases between them. The CDR3 bases are TGCAGCGCGTTAGAAAATGAAAAACTGTTTTTT. Its protein product is CSALENEKLFF.

This chain links TRBV4-3 with TRBJ2-6; D is undetermined. CDR1 is LGHNA, CDR2 YSLEER, per germline. The length of the CDR3 is 14 residues. With 2 bases removed from V and 0 bases from J, the gap between germline ends came to 2 bases. The CDR3 reads CASSQSSGANVLTF. CDR3 DNA: TGCGCCAGCAGCCAAAGCTCTGGGGCCAACGTCCTGACTTTC.

This clone was found once. The rearrangement links TRBV7-9 to TRBJ2-2; D gene ambiguous. The CDR3 totals 14 residues. Trimming stripped 2 bases from V and 7 bases from J, with 11 bases between. The germline gives CDR1 SEHNR, CDR2 FQNEAQ (reference sequence). The CDR3 sequence is CASSLLGVGGELFF. The CDR3 DNA follows: TGTGCCAGCAGCTTACTAGGCGTAGGCGGGGAGCTGTTTTTT.

This chain connects TRBV7-3 to TRBJ2-1; D is ambiguous. CDR3 length: 12 residues. V lost 0 bases to trimming and J lost 7 bases, with 4 bases between them. The V gene's germline CDR1 is SGHTA and CDR2 FQGTGA. The CDR3 sequence is CASSLTRNEQFF. The CDR3 coding sequence is TGTGCCAGCAGCTTAACACGAAATGAGCAGTTCTTC.

V and J are TRBV30 and TRBJ2-4, with a tentative D call TRBD2 (5 bases). V gave up 1 base and J gave up 0 bases, with 10 bases separating them. This CDR3 is built from 15 residues. CDR1 is GTSNPN, CDR2 SVGIG, per germline (reference sequence). The CDR3 DNA reads TGTGCCTGGAGTGGCGGGTATTTAGCCAAAAACATTCAGTACTTC. Amino acids: CAWSGGYLAKNIQYF. The whole variable domain, remainder taken from reference TRBV30 and TRBJ2-4, is SQTIHQWPATLVQPVGSPLSLECTVEGTSNPNLYWYRQAAGRGLQLLFYSVGIGQISSEVPQNLSASRPQDRQFILSSKKLLLSDSGFYLCAWSGGYLAKNIQYFGAGTRLSVL.

This chain joins TRBV7-2 and TRBJ1-2; D perhaps matches TRBD1 (6 bases). This CDR3 comprises 15 residues. Trimming left V 1 base short and J 6 bases short, with 15 bases between. The germline gives CDR1 SGHTA, CDR2 FQGNSA. The CDR3 sequence: CASSLVFQGWDGYTF. In DNA, the CDR3 is TGTGCCAGCAGCTTAGTCTTCCAGGGGTGGGATGGCTACACCTTC.

The chain combines TRBV5-6 with TRBJ1-1; TRBD1 is a possible D gene (5 bases). CDR3 length equals 13 residues. Germline CDR1 SGHDT, CDR2 YYEEEE. V was shortened by 4 bases and J by 4 bases, with 11 bases between the two germline ends. CDR3 in amino acids: CASSHTGGTEAFF. Written as DNA, the CDR3 is TGTGCCAGCAGCCACACCGGGGGCACTGAAGCTTTCTTT.

This clone was counted a few times. This sequence joins TRBV14 and TRBJ2-7; 7 nucleotides agree with TRBD2. V gave up 6 bases and J gave up 4 bases; unmatched junction bases: 15. This CDR3 contains 16 residues. Germline CDR1 is SGHDN and CDR2 is FVKESK. CDR3 nucleotide sequence: TGTGCCAGCAGTCAGCCCCGGGGGAGCGGGATGTACGAGCAGTACTTC. It translates to CASSQPRGSGMYEQYF.

This chain connects TRBV7-2 to TRBJ1-1, with no clear D. V lost 2 bases to trimming and J lost 3 bases, with 10 bases between them. The CDR3 has 14 amino acids. Germline loops: CDR1 SGHTA, CDR2 FQGNSA. The CDR3 loop is CASSLIIGDTEAFF. As DNA, the CDR3 is TGTGCCAGCAGCTTAATTATTGGGGACACTGAAGCTTTCTTT. The complete variable domain, with remaining parts taken from reference TRBV7-2 and TRBJ1-1, reads GAGVSQSPSNKVTEKGKDVELRCDPISGHTALYWYRQSLGQGLEFLIYFQGNSAPDKSGLPSDRFSAERTGGSVSTLTIQRTQQEDSAVYLCASSLIIGDTEAFFGQGTRLTVV.

This chain links TRBV6-2 or TRBV6-3 with TRBJ2-2, with D possibly matching TRBD2 (6 bases). From germline, CDR1 is MNHEY and CDR2 SVGEGT. V lost 0 bases and J lost 6, with 23 bases in between. The CDR3 runs to 19 residues. The DNA of the CDR3 is TGTGCCAGCAGTTACTCGATTGGGGGTCTAGCGCGAGCAGCCGGGGAGCTGTTTTTT. This encodes CASSYSIGGLARAAGELFF.

This clone has only one observation. DNA of the CDR3: TGCGCCAGCAGTCTGGTGGACTCGCAGCCCCAGCATTTT. Protein: CASSLVDSQPQHF. The chain recombines TRBV4-1 with TRBJ1-5; D remains ambiguous. CDR1 and CDR2 (germline): MGHRA, YSYEKL. The V end was cut by 6 bases, the J end by 7 bases, with 13 bases between. The CDR3 extends over 13 amino acids.

V and J are TRBV3-1 (or the pseudogene TRBV3-2) and TRBJ2-5; 12 nucleotides line up with TRBD2. Germline V gene lookup returns CDR1 LGHDT and CDR2 YNNKEL (reference sequence). The CDR3 covers 20 residues. V lost 7 bases, J lost 5 bases, and 23 bases stayed unmatched. CDR3 amino acids: CASTNHQIRLAGASRETQYF. The CDR3 bases are TGTGCCAGCACCAACCACCAGATAAGACTAGCGGGGGCCTCGCGGGAGACCCAGTACTTC.

The chain carries TRBV9 and TRBJ2-3, with a possible D match to TRBD2 (6 bases). The CDR3 loop spans 13 amino acids. Between the trimmed V and J ends, which lost 4 bases and 4 bases, there was a span of 10 bases. The germline V gene encodes CDR1 SGDLS and CDR2 YYNGEE. CDR3 coding DNA: TGTGCCAGCAGCACGCGGAGGGCAGATACGCAGTATTTT. Translating gives CASSTRRADTQYF.

This clone showed up just once. The chain recombines TRBV7-8 with TRBJ1-1; possibly TRBD1 for D (5 bases). The CDR3 is made up of 16 amino acids. The V end was cut by 4 bases, the J end by 1 base, with 16 bases between. Germline values: CDR1 SGHVS, CDR2 FQNEAQ. DNA for the CDR3: TGTGCCAGCAGCTCCCAGGGCGGGACTCCGAACACTGAAGCTTTCTTT. Protein sequence: CASSSQGGTPNTEAFF.

The V call is TRBV5-5, the J call TRBJ1-2, with 9 bases matching TRBD1. CDR1 and CDR2 (germline): SGHKS, YYEKEE (reference sequence). V shed 4 bases and J 4 bases; nucleotides not matched to a gene: 11. The CDR3 contains 16 residues. The DNA for the CDR3 is TGTGCCAGCAGCCAAGAACAGGGGGCGATCCTCTATGGCTACACCTTC. This encodes CASSQEQGAILYGYTF.

This clone appeared many times. V usage is TRBV11-2 and J usage is TRBJ1-5; the D gene is possibly TRBD1 (6 bases). Germline V CDR1 and CDR2: SGHAT, FQNNGV. Between the trimmed V and J ends, which lost 5 bases and 2 bases, there was a span of 16 bases. The length of the CDR3 is 16 residues. The CDR3 DNA sequence: TGTGCCAGCAGCCCCGGGGTGGGGGCTGGCAATCAGCCCCAGCATTTT. As protein: CASSPGVGAGNQPQHF.